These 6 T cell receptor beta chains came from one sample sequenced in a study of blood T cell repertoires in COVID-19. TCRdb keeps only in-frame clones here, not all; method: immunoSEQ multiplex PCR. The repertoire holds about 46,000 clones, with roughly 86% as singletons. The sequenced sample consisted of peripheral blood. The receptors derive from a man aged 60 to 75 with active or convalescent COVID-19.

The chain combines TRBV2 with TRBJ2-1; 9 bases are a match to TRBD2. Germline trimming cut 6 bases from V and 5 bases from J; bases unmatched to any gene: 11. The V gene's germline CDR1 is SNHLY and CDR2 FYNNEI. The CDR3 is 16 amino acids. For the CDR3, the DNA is TGTGCCAGCAGCCCTAGGGGGGCTAGCGGGGACAATGAGCAGTTCTTC. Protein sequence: CASSPRGASGDNEQFF.

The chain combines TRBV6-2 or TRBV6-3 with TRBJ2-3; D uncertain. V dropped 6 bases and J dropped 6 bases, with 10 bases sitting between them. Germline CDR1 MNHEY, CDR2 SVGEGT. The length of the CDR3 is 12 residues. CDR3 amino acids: CASSPVADTQYF. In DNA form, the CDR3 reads TGTGCCAGCAGCCCAGTCGCGGATACGCAGTATTTT.

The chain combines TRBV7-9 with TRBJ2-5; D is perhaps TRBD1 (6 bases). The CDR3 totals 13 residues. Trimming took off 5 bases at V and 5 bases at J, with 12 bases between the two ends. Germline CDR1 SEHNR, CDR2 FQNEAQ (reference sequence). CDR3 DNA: TGTGCCAGCAGCGAACAGGGATACGAGACCCAGTACTTC. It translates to CASSEQGYETQYF.

CDR3 residues: CASSLGRGSSYNSPLHF. The DNA of the CDR3 is TGTGCCAGCAGCTTAGGGCGAGGGAGCTCCTATAATTCACCCCTCCACTTT. The rearrangement links TRBV11-2 to TRBJ1-6; D unresolved. V was cut by 1 base and J by 0 bases, with 10 bases left in between. Germline V gives CDR1 SGHAT, CDR2 FQNNGV. This CDR3 comprises 17 residues.

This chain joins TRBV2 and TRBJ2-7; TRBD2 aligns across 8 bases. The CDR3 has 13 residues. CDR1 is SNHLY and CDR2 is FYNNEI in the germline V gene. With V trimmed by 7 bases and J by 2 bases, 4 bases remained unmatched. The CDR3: CASNTGGPYEQYF. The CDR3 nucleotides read TGTGCCAGCAATACGGGGGGGCCCTACGAGCAGTACTTC.

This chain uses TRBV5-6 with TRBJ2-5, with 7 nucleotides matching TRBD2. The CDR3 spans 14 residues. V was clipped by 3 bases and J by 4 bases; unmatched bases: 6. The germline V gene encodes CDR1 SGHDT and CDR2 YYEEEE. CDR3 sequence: CASSSGPSGETQYF. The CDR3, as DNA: TGTGCCAGCAGCTCCGGACCTAGCGGAGAGACCCAGTACTTC.